This record covers a single TCR beta chain. The data originate from a study of cytomegalovirus exposure and HLA in healthy donors. CDR1 and CDR2 (germline): ENHRY, SYGVKD. J gave up 6 bases and V 9 bases, and 10 bases lay outside the gene matches. The length of the CDR3 is 15 residues. This table comes from immunoSEQ multiplex PCR, and its TCRdb copy is limited to in-frame clones, with some not included. The table lists approximately 280,000 clones, over 75% of them singletons, with approximately 0.88% in the top ten. The source is a woman younger than 35 in good health and CMV-seronegative. Sequences were obtained from PBMCs. The V gene is TRBV10-3, the J gene TRBJ2-1; 11 nucleotides align to TRBD2. The CDR3 reads CAITTGTSGTNEQFF. The CDR3, as DNA: TGTGCCATTACTACCGGGACTAGCGGAACCAATGAGCAGTTCTTC.